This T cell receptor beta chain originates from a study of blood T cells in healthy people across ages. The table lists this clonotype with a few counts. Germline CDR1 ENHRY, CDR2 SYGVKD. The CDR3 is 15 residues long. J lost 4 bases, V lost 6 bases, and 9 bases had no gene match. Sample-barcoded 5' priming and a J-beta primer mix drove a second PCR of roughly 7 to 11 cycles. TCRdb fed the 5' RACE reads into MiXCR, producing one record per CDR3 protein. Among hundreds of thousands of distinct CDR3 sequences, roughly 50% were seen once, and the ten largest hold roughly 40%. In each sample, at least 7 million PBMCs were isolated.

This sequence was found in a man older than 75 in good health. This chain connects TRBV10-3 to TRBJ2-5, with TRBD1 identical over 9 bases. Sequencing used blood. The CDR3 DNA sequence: TGTGCCATCAGCGGCACGGGACAGGGCGGAGAGACCCAGTACTTC. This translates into CAISGTGQGGETQYF.